What follows are 30 T cell receptor beta chains derived from one specimen sequenced in a study of blood T cell repertoires in COVID-19. TCRdb's copy holds only in-frame clones and misses some; the assay was immunoSEQ multiplex PCR. Of 120,000 to 150,000 clones listed, around 84% are singletons. The sequenced material came from PBMCs or T cells enriched from blood (not recorded which). The receptors originated from a woman between 50 and 59 years old who had been exposed to COVID-19.

The chain is built from TRBV6-2 or TRBV6-3 and TRBJ1-5, with a weak D call TRBD1 (6 bases). CDR1 is MNHEY and CDR2 is SVGEGT in the germline V gene. Trimming pared 0 bases from V and 0 bases from J, leaving 15 bases between. The CDR3 totals 18 residues. This CDR3 is CASSYSNRAVYSNQPQHF. The CDR3 region has the DNA TGTGCCAGCAGTTACTCGAACAGGGCGGTCTATAGCAATCAGCCCCAGCATTTT.

V gene TRBV10-3 combines with J gene TRBJ1-2, with D unresolved. Looked up from germline, CDR1 is ENHRY and CDR2 is SYGVKD. V was shortened by 0 bases and J by 3 bases, with 8 bases between the two germline ends. This CDR3 is 14 amino acids long. The CDR3 DNA follows: TGTGCCATCAGTGAGTCGATGTCGGACTATGGCTACACCTTC. It encodes CAISESMSDYGYTF.

The rearrangement joins TRBV2 to TRBJ2-3; D might be TRBD2 (7 bases). The V gene's germline CDR1 is SNHLY and CDR2 FYNNEI. The V and J ends lost 5 bases and 2 bases respectively, with 11 bases between them. This CDR3 has 14 residues. The CDR3 spells CASSLGGVTDTQYF. CDR3 coding DNA: TGTGCCAGCAGTCTAGGGGGGGTCACAGATACGCAGTATTTT. The whole variable domain, filled in from reference TRBV2 and TRBJ2-3, reads EPEVTQTPSHQVTQMGQEVILRCVPISNHLYFYWYRQILGQKVEFLVSFYNNEISEKSEIFDDQFSVERPDGSNFTLKIRSTKLEDSAMYFCASSLGGVTDTQYFGPGTRLTVL.

This rearrangement joins TRBV19 to TRBJ1-6; D not certain. Per germline, CDR1 LNHDA and CDR2 SQIVND (reference sequence). This CDR3 has 15 residues. Trimming cost V 4 bases and J 8 bases, with 15 bases left between them. The CDR3 sequence is CASSSGSGRYSPLHF. DNA for the CDR3: TGTGCCAGTAGTAGTGGCAGCGGCCGATATTCACCCCTCCACTTT.

The chain uses TRBV9 and TRBJ1-2; 7 nucleotides line up with TRBD1. J was trimmed by 5 bases and V by 3 bases; bases with no gene match: 7. The CDR3 sequence is 14 residues long. Germline V gene lookup returns CDR1 SGDLS and CDR2 YYNGEE. CDR3 sequence (DNA): TGTGCCAGCAGCGACCGGGACAGAGTTTATGGCTACACCTTC. Protein sequence: CASSDRDRVYGYTF.

The V call is TRBV3-1 (or the pseudogene TRBV3-2), the J call TRBJ1-1, with D perhaps matching TRBD1 (6 bases). CDR1 and CDR2 (germline): LGHDT, YNNKEL (reference sequence). V was pared by 5 bases and J by 1 base, with 14 bases between. The CDR3 consists of 15 residues. The CDR3 DNA sequence: TGTGCCAGCAGCAAACACAGGGCACAGAACACTGAAGCTTTCTTT. It specifies CASSKHRAQNTEAFF.

The chain combines TRBV24-1 with TRBJ1-3, with TRBD1 matching 8 bases. The CDR3 runs 11 residues. V gave up 12 bases and J gave up 8 bases; unmatched junction bases: 5. The germline gives CDR1 KGHDR, CDR2 SFDVKD. DNA of the CDR3: TGTGCCGGACAGGGTGTATACACCATATATTTT. Translation gives CAGQGVYTIYF.

The chain carries TRBV2 and TRBJ2-1; TRBD2 matches 13 bases. Trimming cost V 6 bases and J 7 bases; bases outside gene matches: 9. The CDR3 covers 16 residues. Germline values: CDR1 SNHLY, CDR2 FYNNEI. The CDR3 is CASRELAGGRVNEQFF. In DNA form, the CDR3 reads TGTGCCAGCAGGGAACTAGCGGGAGGGCGGGTGAATGAGCAGTTCTTC.

The gene calls are TRBV9 and TRBJ2-2, with 10 bases identical to TRBD2. CDR1 is SGDLS, CDR2 YYNGEE, per germline. The CDR3 loop spans 16 amino acids. J was trimmed by 5 bases and V by 0 bases; bases with no gene match: 4. Here the CDR3 reads CASSVVPSGGTGELFF. CDR3 nucleotide sequence: TGTGCCAGCAGCGTAGTTCCTAGCGGGGGTACCGGGGAGCTGTTTTTT.

The chain recombines TRBV12-3 or TRBV12-4 with TRBJ2-1; no clear D gene. The CDR3 is made up of 13 amino acids. V dropped 8 bases and J dropped 1 base, with 9 bases sitting between them. The CDR3: CASGSLSYNEQFF. The CDR3 region has the DNA TGTGCCAGCGGCTCCTTGTCCTACAATGAGCAGTTCTTC.

The rearrangement joins TRBV29-1 to TRBJ2-7, with D possibly being TRBD1 (6 bases). Germline-derived CDR1 and CDR2 are SQVTM and ANQGSEA. The CDR3 length is 16 residues. V lost 3 bases and J lost 4, with 22 bases in between. CDR3: CSVDGGPPGTPYEQYF. CDR3 DNA: TGCAGCGTTGATGGGGGCCCGCCCGGGACACCTTACGAGCAGTACTTC.

The chain combines TRBV19 with TRBJ1-5, with TRBD1 matching 10 bases. The J segment lost 9 bases and the V segment lost 5 bases, leaving 10 bases of the junction unmatched. Germline V lookup: CDR1 LNHDA, CDR2 SQIVND (reference sequence). The CDR3 totals 15 residues. The CDR3 coding sequence is TGTGCCAGTAGTTCCGGAGGACAGGGGGGTACGCCCCAGCATTTT. Translating it yields CASSSGGQGGTPQHF.

The V gene is TRBV7-9, the J gene TRBJ1-1; maybe TRBD1 (5 bases). The germline CDR1 and CDR2 sequences are SEHNR and FQNEAQ (reference sequence). Trimming cost V 3 bases and J 4 bases, with 15 bases left between them. This CDR3 comprises 15 residues. The CDR3 here is CASSFPSGVGTEAFF. CDR3 nucleotide sequence: TGTGCCAGCAGCTTCCCCTCGGGGGTAGGCACTGAAGCTTTCTTT.

The gene calls are TRBV15 and TRBJ2-5; D possibly corresponds to TRBD2 (5 bases). The CDR3 is 16 residues long. The V end was cut by 0 bases, the J end by 2 bases, with 13 bases between. The V gene's germline CDR1 is LNHNV and CDR2 YYDKDF (reference sequence). The CDR3 bases are TGTGCCACCAGCAGAGATTTGGTGAGCGGACAAGAGACCCAGTACTTC. Amino acids: CATSRDLVSGQETQYF.

The chain is built from TRBV24-1 and TRBJ2-3; D is undetermined. The CDR3 totals 12 residues. V was clipped by 0 bases and J by 6 bases, with 3 bases between them. Germline CDR1 KGHDR, CDR2 SFDVKD. The CDR3 loop is CATSDLRDTQYF. The DNA for the CDR3 is TGTGCCACCAGTGATTTGCGGGATACGCAGTATTTT.

V gene TRBV7-6 combines with J gene TRBJ2-3; 13 positions agree with TRBD2. V shed 1 base, J shed 3 bases, and the junction held 1 base outside the gene matches. The CDR3 is 16 amino acids. The germline gives CDR1 SGHVS, CDR2 FNYEAQ. The CDR3 spells CASSLGLAGGTDTQYF. CDR3 coding DNA: TGTGCCAGCAGCTTAGGACTAGCGGGGGGAACAGATACGCAGTATTTT.

This clone was detected only once. V usage is TRBV27 and J usage is TRBJ2-7, with 10 bases identical to TRBD2. CDR1 MNHEY and CDR2 SMNVEV come from the germline V gene (reference sequence). This CDR3 contains 15 residues. The V segment lost 1 base and the J segment 7 bases; nucleotides outside the gene matches: 7. CDR3 region: CASSLLSGRAQEQYF. Written as DNA, the CDR3 is TGTGCCAGCAGTTTATTAAGCGGGAGGGCTCAAGAGCAGTACTTC.

The rearrangement joins TRBV6-5 to TRBJ1-1; TRBD1 matches 9 bases. The CDR3 consists of 13 residues. V shed 6 bases, J shed 5 bases, and the junction held 4 bases outside the gene matches. Germline values: CDR1 MNHEY, CDR2 SVGAGI. The CDR3 here is CASSGQGPTEAFF. CDR3 in DNA: TGTGCCAGCAGCGGACAGGGGCCGACTGAAGCTTTCTTT.

The chain uses TRBV5-1 and TRBJ1-1, with unresolved D. The CDR3 is made up of 14 amino acids. CDR1 SGHRS and CDR2 YFSETQ come from the germline V gene. V shed 0 bases and J shed 6 bases, with 12 bases lying between them. The CDR3 DNA sequence: TGCGCCAGCAGCTTGGATGGCTCGTATCCTGAAGCTTTCTTT. It is translated as CASSLDGSYPEAFF.

The rearrangement uses TRBV9 and TRBJ2-1, with D tentatively TRBD1 (7 bases). Germline loops: CDR1 SGDLS, CDR2 YYNGEE. The CDR3 consists of 14 residues. Between the trimmed V and J ends, which lost 4 bases and 10 bases, there was a span of 18 bases. The CDR3 loop reads CASSTSRGVGEQFF. CDR3 coding DNA: TGTGCCAGCAGCACATCCAGGGGGGTTGGGGAGCAGTTCTTC.

This chain links TRBV6-5 with TRBJ2-5; a possible D gene is TRBD2 (5 bases). Trimming stripped 6 bases from V and 5 bases from J, with 16 bases between. This CDR3 comprises 14 residues. Germline V CDR1 and CDR2: MNHEY, SVGAGI. The DNA for the CDR3 is TGTGCCAGCAGACTCGATCCCGCGGGTGAGACCCAGTACTTC. This sequence encodes CASRLDPAGETQYF.

Remarks on this clone: The junction does not match germline at one end; this may be a read error. The chain uses TRBV23-1 and TRBJ1-6, with D possibly being TRBD1 (5 bases). TRBV23-1 belongs to the ORF category, with a function that is uncertain. The CDR3 runs 12 residues. CDR3 sequence: CGQGSYNSPLHF. CDR3 nucleotide sequence: TGTGGTCAGGGCTCCTATAATTCACCCCTCCACTTT.

The table lists this clone with a few counts. CDR3 in amino acids: CASSPPGQGPWPQHF. The CDR3 DNA follows: TGTGCCAGCAGCCCCCCGGGACAAGGGCCGTGGCCCCAGCATTTT. The V call is TRBV9, the J call TRBJ1-5; perhaps TRBD1 as D (6 bases). With 4 bases removed from V and 9 bases from J, the gap between germline ends came to 20 bases. The CDR3 has 15 residues. The V gene's germline CDR1 is SGDLS and CDR2 YYNGEE.

The chain links TRBV3-1 (or the pseudogene TRBV3-2) to TRBJ1-6; D may be TRBD1 (6 bases). Germline values: CDR1 LGHDT, CDR2 YNNKEL (reference sequence). Trimming took off 2 bases at V and 0 bases at J, with 11 bases between the two ends. CDR3 length: 17 amino acids. The DNA for the CDR3 is TGTGCCAGCAGCCAACTTGGACAGCCCTCCTATAATTCACCCCTCCACTTT. Translation gives CASSQLGQPSYNSPLHF.

This chain connects TRBV18 to TRBJ2-5; D is ambiguous. Germline assignment: CDR1 KGHSH and CDR2 LQKENI. The CDR3 consists of 13 residues. The V end lost 6 bases, the J end lost 4 bases, and 12 bases lay between the germline ends. The CDR3 sequence is CASSLDFGETQYF. The CDR3 nucleotides are TGTGCCAGCTCTCTCGATTTCGGAGAGACCCAGTACTTC.

This clone was detected only a few times. This sequence joins TRBV6-5 and TRBJ2-1, with 13 bases that match TRBD2. The CDR3 covers 15 residues. Germline lookup yields CDR1 MNHEY and CDR2 SVGAGI. V was pared by 7 bases and J by 9 bases, with 9 bases of the junction left unmatched. CDR3 in amino acids: CASTPTSGGYGEQFF. Here the CDR3 DNA reads TGTGCCAGCACTCCGACTAGCGGGGGGTACGGTGAGCAGTTCTTC.

This clone was picked up a small number of times. This CDR3 is CASSLGIGPSSYNSPLHF. Here the CDR3 DNA reads TGCGCCAGCAGCTTGGGGATTGGTCCTAGCTCCTATAATTCACCCCTCCACTTT. This chain connects TRBV5-1 to TRBJ1-6, with D hard to call. This CDR3 comprises 18 residues. V gave up 0 bases and J gave up 0 bases, with 13 bases separating them. Looked up from germline, CDR1 is SGHRS and CDR2 is YFSETQ.

CDR3 amino acids: CASSPTGRGFAEAFF. CDR3 coding DNA: TGTGCCAGCAGCCCAACAGGGAGGGGTTTCGCTGAAGCTTTCTTT. The chain recombines TRBV7-3 with TRBJ1-1; tentative D call: TRBD1 (6 bases). The CDR3 extends over 15 amino acids. Per germline, CDR1 SGHTA and CDR2 FQGTGA. The V and J ends lost 5 bases and 6 bases respectively, with 19 bases between them.

The chain combines TRBV30 with TRBJ2-4; 9 nucleotides line up with TRBD2. The V segment lost 5 bases and the J segment 6 bases; nucleotides outside the gene matches: 14. Germline CDR1 GTSNPN, CDR2 SVGIG (reference sequence). The CDR3 contains 16 residues. Here the CDR3 DNA reads TGTGCCTGGGGGGGTGGTGCGGGAGGGCCTGGAAACATTCAGTACTTC. It is translated as CAWGGGAGGPGNIQYF.

The chain links TRBV6-1 to TRBJ1-2, with 7 bases identical to TRBD1. The CDR3 spans 14 residues. V trimming: 0 bases; J trimming: 8 bases; junction bases outside the gene matches: 6. Germline V gene data show CDR1 as MNHNS and CDR2 as SASEGT. The CDR3 here is CASSEALDRAGYTF. CDR3 nucleotide sequence: TGTGCCAGCAGTGAAGCGCTTGACAGGGCAGGCTACACCTTC.